This T cell receptor beta chain was identified in a study of blood T cell repertoires in COVID-19. The wider study: The cDNA or gDNA used as material had been derived from T cells, B-cell-depleted T cells, or PBMCs.

Trimming removed 4 bases from V and 2 bases from J; junction bases left unmatched: 4. Germline V lookup: CDR1 SNHLY, CDR2 FYNNEI. The CDR3 contains 15 residues. Sequenced by immunoSEQ multiplex PCR; TCRdb stores in-frame clones only, minus some. This table holds approximately 270,000 clones, approximately 90% found once. V is TRBV2 and J is TRBJ2-2, with 7 bases matching TRBD2. The sequence came from a man aged 30-40 years with acute or convalescent COVID-19. Sequencing was carried out using peripheral blood. The DNA of the CDR3 is TGTGCCAGCAGTGGGGCTAGCGGAAACACCGGGGAGCTGTTTTTT. Its protein product is CASSGASGNTGELFF.